This T cell receptor (beta chain) came from a study of T cell responses to AZD1222 COVID-19 vaccine. This CDR3 contains 15 residues. Germline V CDR1 and CDR2: GTSNPN, SVGIG (reference sequence). The trim removed 2 bases at V and 7 bases at J, leaving 7 bases unmatched. As regards this clone: The target antigen is unknown.

Study results and caveats: Nearly half of spike-specific TCRs reportedly target unmutated variant regions. Females outnumbered males among donors, who were mostly white British; clonal diversity was possibly underestimated. Spike-specific TCR breadth and depth rose after two AZD1222 doses.

TCRdb keeps only in-frame clones here, not all; method: immunoSEQ multiplex PCR. Of 140,000 to 150,000 clones listed, approximately 93% are singletons. This TCR was recovered from an adult who had recovered from COVID-19. The V gene is TRBV30, the J gene TRBJ2-2; 10 positions agree with TRBD2. The source was peripheral blood, collected after recovery from COVID-19. DNA of the CDR3: TGTGCCTGGAGTCCCCTAGCGGGAGTGGGCGGGGAGCTGTTTTTT. It translates to CAWSPLAGVGGELFF.